This TCR beta chain was captured by sequencing in a study of blood T cell repertoires in COVID-19. As for the study in general: PBMCs, B-cell-depleted T cells, or T cells provided the cDNA or gDNA that made up the material.

The protocol was immunoSEQ multiplex PCR, while the TCRdb copy is restricted to in-frame clones and leaves out a portion. The sample yields under 150,000 clones, 79% seen once. Germline CDR1 reads SGHDN; CDR2 reads FVKESK. The CDR3 loop spans 15 amino acids. The germline V and J ends were trimmed by 1 base and 0 bases, with 10 bases remaining between them. The receptor's source is a woman at least 80 years old with acute or convalescent COVID-19. Material: peripheral blood. The chain carries TRBV14 and TRBJ2-7; possibly TRBD1 for D (5 bases). The CDR3 DNA is TGTGCCAGCAGCCAAGCTGGGGCGCTCTCCTACGAGCAGTACTTC. It specifies CASSQAGALSYEQYF. Using reference TRBV14 and TRBJ2-7 for the parts outside the CDR3, the full variable domain is EAGVTQFPSHSVIEKGQTVTLRCDPISGHDNLYWYRRVMGKEIKFLLHFVKESKQDESGMPNNRFLAERTGGTYSTLKVQPAELEDSGVYFCASSQAGALSYEQYFGPGTRLTVT.